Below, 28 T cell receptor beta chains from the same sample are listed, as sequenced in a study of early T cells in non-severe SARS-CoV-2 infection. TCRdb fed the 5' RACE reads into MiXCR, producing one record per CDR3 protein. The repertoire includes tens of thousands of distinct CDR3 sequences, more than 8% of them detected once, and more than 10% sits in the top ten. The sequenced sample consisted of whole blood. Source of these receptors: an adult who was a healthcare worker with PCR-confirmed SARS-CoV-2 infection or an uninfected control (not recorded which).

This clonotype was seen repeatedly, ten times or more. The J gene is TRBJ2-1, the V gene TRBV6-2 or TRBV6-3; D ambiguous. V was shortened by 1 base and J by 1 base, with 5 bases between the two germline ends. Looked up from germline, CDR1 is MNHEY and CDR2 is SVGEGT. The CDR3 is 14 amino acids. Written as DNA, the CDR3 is TGTGCCAGCAGTTACTTTCCGTCCTACAATGAGCAGTTCTTC. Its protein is CASSYFPSYNEQFF.

Here the CDR3 DNA reads TGTGCCAGCAGTTATCAGCCCCAGCATTTT. It is translated as CASSYQPQHF. The chain carries TRBV6-6 and TRBJ1-5; D ambiguous. Trimming stripped 3 bases from V and 6 bases from J, with 0 bases between. The CDR3 runs to 10 residues. Germline V gene lookup returns CDR1 MNHNY and CDR2 SVGAGI (reference sequence).

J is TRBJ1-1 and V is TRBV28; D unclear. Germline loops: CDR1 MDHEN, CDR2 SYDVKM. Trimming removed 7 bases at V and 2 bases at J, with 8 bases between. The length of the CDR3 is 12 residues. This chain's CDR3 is CASKGPNTEAFF. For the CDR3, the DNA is TGTGCCAGCAAGGGTCCCAACACTGAAGCTTTCTTT.

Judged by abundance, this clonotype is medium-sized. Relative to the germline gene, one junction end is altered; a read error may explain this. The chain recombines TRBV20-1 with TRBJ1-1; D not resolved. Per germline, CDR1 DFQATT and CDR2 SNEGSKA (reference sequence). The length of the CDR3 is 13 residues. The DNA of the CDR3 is TGCAGTGCGGACGCGGGAGGTCCCACTGAAGCCTTCTTT. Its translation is CSADAGGPTEAFF.

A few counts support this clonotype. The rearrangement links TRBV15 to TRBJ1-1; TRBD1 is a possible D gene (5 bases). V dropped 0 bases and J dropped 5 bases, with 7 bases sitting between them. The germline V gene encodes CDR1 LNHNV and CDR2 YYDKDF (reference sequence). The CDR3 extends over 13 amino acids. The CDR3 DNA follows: TGTGCCACCAGCAGAGATAGGGGAACTGAAGCTTTCTTT. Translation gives CATSRDRGTEAFF.

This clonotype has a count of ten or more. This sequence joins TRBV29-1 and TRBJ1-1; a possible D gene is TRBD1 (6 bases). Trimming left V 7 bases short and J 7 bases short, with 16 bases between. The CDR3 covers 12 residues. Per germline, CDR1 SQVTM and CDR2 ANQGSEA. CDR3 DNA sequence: TGCAGCGCGTCCCGGGACACGAGTGAAGCTTTCTTT. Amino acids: CSASRDTSEAFF.

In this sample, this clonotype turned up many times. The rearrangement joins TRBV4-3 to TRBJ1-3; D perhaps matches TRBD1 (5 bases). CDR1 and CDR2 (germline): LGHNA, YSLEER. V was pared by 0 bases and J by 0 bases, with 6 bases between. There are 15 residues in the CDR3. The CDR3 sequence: CASSQEQGSGNTIYF. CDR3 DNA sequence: TGCGCCAGCAGCCAAGAGCAGGGCTCTGGAAACACCATATATTTT.

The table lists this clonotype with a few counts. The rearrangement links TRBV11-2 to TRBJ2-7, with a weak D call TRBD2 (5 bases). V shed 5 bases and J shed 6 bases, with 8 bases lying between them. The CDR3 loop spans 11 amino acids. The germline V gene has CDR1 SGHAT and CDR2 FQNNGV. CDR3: CASSPGSEQYF. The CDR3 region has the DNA TGTGCCAGCAGCCCTGGGAGCGAGCAGTACTTC.

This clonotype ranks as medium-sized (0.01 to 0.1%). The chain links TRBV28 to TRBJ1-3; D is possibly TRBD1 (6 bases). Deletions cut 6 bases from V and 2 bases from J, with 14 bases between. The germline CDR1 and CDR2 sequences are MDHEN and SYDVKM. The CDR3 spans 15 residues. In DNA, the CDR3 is TGTGCCAGCAGGAACCACCGGGACACTGGAAACACCATATATTTT. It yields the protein CASRNHRDTGNTIYF.

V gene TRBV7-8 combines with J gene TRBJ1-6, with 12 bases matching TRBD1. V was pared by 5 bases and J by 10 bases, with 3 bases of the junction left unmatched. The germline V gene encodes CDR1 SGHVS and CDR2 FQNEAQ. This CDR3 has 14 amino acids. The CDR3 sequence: CASSHGTGGSPLHF. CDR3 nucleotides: TGTGCCAGCAGCCACGGGACAGGGGGCTCACCCCTCCACTTT.

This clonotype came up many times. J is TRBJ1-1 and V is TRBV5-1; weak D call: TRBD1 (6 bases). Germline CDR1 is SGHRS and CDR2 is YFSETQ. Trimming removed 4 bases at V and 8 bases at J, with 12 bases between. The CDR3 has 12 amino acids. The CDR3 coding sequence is TGCGCCAGCAGCCGGGACAATAGAGAAGCTTTCTTT. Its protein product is CASSRDNREAFF.

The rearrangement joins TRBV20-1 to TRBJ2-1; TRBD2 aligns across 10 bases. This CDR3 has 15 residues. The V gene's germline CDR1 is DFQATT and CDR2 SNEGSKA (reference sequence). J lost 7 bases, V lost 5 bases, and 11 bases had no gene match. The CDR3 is CSAPKAGGPRNEQFF. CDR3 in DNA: TGCAGTGCTCCCAAAGCGGGGGGGCCGAGGAATGAGCAGTTCTTC.

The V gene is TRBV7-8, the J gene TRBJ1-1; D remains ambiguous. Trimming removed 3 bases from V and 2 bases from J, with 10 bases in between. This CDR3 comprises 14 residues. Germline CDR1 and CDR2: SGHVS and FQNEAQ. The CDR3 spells CASSLGRSNTEAFF. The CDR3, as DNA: TGTGCCAGCAGCTTGGGCAGGAGTAACACTGAAGCTTTCTTT.

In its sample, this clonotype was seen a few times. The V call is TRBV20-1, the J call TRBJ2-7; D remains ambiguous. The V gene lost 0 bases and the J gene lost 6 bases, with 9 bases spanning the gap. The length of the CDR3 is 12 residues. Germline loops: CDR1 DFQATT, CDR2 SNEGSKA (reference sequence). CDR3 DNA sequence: TGCAGTGCTAGAGAAGTCAGCAGCGAGCAGTACTTC. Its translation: CSAREVSSEQYF.

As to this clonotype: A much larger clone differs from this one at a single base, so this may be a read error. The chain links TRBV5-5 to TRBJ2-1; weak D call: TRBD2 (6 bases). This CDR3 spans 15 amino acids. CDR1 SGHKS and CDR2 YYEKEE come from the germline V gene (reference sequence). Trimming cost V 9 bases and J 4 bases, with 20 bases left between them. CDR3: CANNPPGSGYNEQFF. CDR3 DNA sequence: TGTGCCAACAACCCCCCCGGGAGTGGGTACAATGAGCAGTTCTTC.

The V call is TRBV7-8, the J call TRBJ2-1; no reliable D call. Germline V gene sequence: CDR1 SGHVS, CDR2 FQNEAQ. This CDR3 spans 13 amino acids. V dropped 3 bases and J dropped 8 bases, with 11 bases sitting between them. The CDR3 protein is CASSFERRYEQFF. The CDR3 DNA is TGTGCCAGCAGCTTTGAGAGACGTTATGAGCAGTTCTTC.

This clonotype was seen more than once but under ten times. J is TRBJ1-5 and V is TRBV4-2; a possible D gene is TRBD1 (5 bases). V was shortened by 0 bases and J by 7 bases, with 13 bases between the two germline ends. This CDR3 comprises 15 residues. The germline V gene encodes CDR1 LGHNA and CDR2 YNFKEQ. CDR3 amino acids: CASSQDRGAWQPQHF. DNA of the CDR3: TGTGCCAGCAGCCAAGATCGAGGGGCTTGGCAGCCCCAGCATTTT.

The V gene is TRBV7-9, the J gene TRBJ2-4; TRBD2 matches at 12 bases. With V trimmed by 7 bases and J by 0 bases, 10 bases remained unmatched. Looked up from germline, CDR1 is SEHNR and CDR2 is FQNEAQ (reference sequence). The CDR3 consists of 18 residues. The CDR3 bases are TGTGCCAGCAACCAACTAGCGGGGGGCGAACTAGCCAAAAACATTCAGTACTTC. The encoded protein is CASNQLAGGELAKNIQYF. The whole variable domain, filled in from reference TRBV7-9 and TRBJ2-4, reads DTGVSQNPRHKITKRGQNVTFRCDPISEHNRLYWYRQTLGQGPEFLTYFQNEAQLEKSRLLSDRFSAERPKGSFSTLEIQRTEQGDSAMYLCASNQLAGGELAKNIQYFGAGTRLSVL.

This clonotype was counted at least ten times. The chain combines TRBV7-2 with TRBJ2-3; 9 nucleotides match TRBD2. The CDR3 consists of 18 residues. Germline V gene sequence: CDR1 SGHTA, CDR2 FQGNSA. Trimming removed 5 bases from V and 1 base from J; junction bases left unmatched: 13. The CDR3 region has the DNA TGTGCCAGCAGCAAAAGAACTATTAGCGGGGGACGCACAGATACGCAGTATTTT. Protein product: CASSKRTISGGRTDTQYF.

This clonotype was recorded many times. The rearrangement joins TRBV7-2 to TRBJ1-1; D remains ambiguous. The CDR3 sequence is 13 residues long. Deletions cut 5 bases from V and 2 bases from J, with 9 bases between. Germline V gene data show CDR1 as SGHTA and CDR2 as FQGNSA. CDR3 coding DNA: TGTGCCAGCAGCCCCGTTTACAACACTGAAGCTTTCTTT. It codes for CASSPVYNTEAFF.

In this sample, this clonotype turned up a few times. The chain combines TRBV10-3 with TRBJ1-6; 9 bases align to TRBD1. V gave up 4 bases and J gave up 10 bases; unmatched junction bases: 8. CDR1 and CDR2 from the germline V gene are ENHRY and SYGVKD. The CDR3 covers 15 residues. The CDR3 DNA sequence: TGTGCCATCAGTGGGGGACAGGGAATTGGGTCACCCCTCCACTTT. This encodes CAISGGQGIGSPLHF.

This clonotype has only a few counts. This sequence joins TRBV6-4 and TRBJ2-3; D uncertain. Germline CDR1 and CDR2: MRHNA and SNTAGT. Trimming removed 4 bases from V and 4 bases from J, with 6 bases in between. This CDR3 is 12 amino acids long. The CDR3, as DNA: TGTGCCAGCAGTGTTCCATCAGATACGCAGTATTTT. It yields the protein CASSVPSDTQYF.

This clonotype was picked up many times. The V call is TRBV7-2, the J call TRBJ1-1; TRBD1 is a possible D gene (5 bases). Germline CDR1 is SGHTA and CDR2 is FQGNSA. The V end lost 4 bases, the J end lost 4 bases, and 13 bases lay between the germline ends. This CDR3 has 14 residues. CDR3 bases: TGTGCCAGCAGCTGGCCAGGGAGGGGCACTGAAGCTTTCTTT. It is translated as CASSWPGRGTEAFF.

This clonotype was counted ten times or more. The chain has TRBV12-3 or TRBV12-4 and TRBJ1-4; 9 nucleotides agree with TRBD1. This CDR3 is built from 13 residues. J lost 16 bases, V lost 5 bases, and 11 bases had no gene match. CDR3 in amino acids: CASSPTGQGGGFF. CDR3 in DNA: TGTGCCAGCAGTCCCACGGGACAGGGCGGAGGGTTTTTT.

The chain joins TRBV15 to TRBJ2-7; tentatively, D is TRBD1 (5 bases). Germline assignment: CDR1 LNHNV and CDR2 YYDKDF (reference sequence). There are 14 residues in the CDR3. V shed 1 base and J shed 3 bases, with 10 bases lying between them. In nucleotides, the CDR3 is TGTGCCACCAGCAGAGGTTCAGGGAACTACGAGCAGTACTTC. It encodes CATSRGSGNYEQYF.

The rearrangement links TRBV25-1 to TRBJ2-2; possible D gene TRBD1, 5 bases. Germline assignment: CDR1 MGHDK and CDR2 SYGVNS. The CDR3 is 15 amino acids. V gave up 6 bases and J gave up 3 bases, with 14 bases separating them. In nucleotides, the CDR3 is TGTGCCAGCAGCGAAGGAGACAGCCACACCGGGGAGCTGTTTTTT. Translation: CASSEGDSHTGELFF.

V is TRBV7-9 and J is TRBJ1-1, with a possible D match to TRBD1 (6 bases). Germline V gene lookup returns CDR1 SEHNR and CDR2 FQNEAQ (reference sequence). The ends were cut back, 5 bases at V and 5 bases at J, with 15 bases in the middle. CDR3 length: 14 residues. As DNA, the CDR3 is TGTGCCAGCAGCGCCAACAGGGAAGGGACTGAAGCTTTCTTT. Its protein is CASSANREGTEAFF.

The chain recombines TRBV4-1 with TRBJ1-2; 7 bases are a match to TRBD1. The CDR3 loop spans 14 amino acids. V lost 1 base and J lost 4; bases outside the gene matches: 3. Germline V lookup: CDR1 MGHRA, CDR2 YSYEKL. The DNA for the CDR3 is TGCGCCAGCAGCCAAGCGGGACAGTTCTATGGCTACACCTTC. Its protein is CASSQAGQFYGYTF.